This T cell receptor beta chain was sequenced during a study of blood T cell repertoires in COVID-19 (dated by TCRdb to 2020 to 2022). Broadly, across the study: Samples covering the acute and convalescent phases of COVID-19 were provided by collaborators in the United States, Italy and Spain. The sample metadata nearly always contained a de-identified subject ID, COVID-19 status, age in years and sex. Where HLA class I and class II types were available, the types were taken from metadata supplied by the sample provider, not from assay-based typing. The repertoires were released in a freely available public database meant as a resource for research on the immune response to SARS-CoV-2. Samples were obtained from the ongoing ImmuneRACE study (first 160 participants) and from over 1,000 subjects provided by 6 global collaborators. Subjects who had been exposed to COVID-19, were actively infected with it, or had recovered from it provided the deeply sampled blood TCRbeta repertoires that made up the dataset. The material from the prospective study consisted of cDNA or gDNA derived from T cells, B-cell-depleted T cells, or PBMCs.

Summary of the overall study and its limitations: The quantity of clinical and demographic metadata differed by source and by participant and was supplied without curation.

About this clone: There is no known antigen for this receptor. Per-nucleotide qualities are absent, and no much larger clonotype sits a single base away.

Whole blood was collected in K2EDTA tubes by collaborating institutions according to the institutions' own protocols. For TCRbeta analysis, collaborators shipped samples in one of three forms: frozen whole blood, isolated PBMCs, or DNA extracted from either of those sample types. CDR1 SGHTA and CDR2 FQGNSA are derived from the germline V gene. The junction carries 17 bases between V and J, which are trimmed by 5 bases and 7 bases respectively. The CDR3 has 14 amino acids, counting the end cysteine and phenylalanine. Solely the CDR3 DNA is kept, with 42 bases framed from the first base. TCRbeta CDR3 regions were amplified from genomic DNA using the immunoSEQ Assay, a bias-controlled multiplex PCR. In the source study's methods: The number of nucleated cells in each sample was estimated by amplification of reference gene primers within the assay. Sequence reads were collapsed and filtered to measure the absolute abundance of every unique TCRbeta CDR3 rearrangement. Productive Simpson clonality was computed per sample as the square root of Simpson's diversity index over productive rearrangements. Held by TCRdb, this immuneACCESS table contains in-frame sequences only and omits some clones. Under half of the omission traces to an unresolved V gene where checked; the cause of the rest is unknown. Clonal size and the V and J genes are those of that table, whereas D and trimming came from the DNA. This sample has roughly 150,000 clones in its table, and around four fifths of those were observed once. The ten largest clones add up to around 2.7% of the sample.

This chain is built from TRBV7-2 and TRBJ1-2, with the D gene uncertain. Sequenced sample: peripheral blood. The sequence was collected from a man in his 70s with acute or convalescent COVID-19. The bases read TGTGCCAGCAGCCCCCCGCGCAGGCTCTCTGGCTACACCTTC. Translation gives CASSPPRRLSGYTF.